A single sample is the source of the 13 T cell receptor beta chains below, sequenced in a study of blood T cell repertoires in COVID-19. Sequencing used immunoSEQ multiplex PCR; TCRdb keeps in-frame clones, though not all of them. The sample lists hundreds of thousands of clones, 75% to 85% occurring once. Sequenced sample: peripheral blood. These receptors were collected from an older woman with active or convalescent COVID-19.

The gene calls are TRBV4-3 and TRBJ2-1; D perhaps matches TRBD1 (6 bases). The V end lost 0 bases, the J end lost 5 bases, and 11 bases lay between the germline ends. Germline loops: CDR1 LGHNA, CDR2 YSLEER. There are 15 residues in the CDR3. The CDR3 sequence is CASSQEQGWDNEQFF. The CDR3 bases are TGCGCCAGCAGCCAAGAACAGGGATGGGACAATGAGCAGTTCTTC.

This clone was seen once. The V gene is TRBV14, the J gene TRBJ1-3; 7 nucleotides agree with TRBD1. CDR1 and CDR2 from the germline V gene are SGHDN and FVKESK. Trimming took 1 base from V and 0 from J; bases not matched to a gene: 6. The CDR3 is made up of 17 amino acids. The CDR3, as DNA: TGTGCCAGCAGCCAAGGGGCAAGGGGGCGCTCTGGAAACACCATATATTTT. It yields the protein CASSQGARGRSGNTIYF.

V and J are TRBV7-2 and TRBJ1-2; a weak D match, TRBD1 (5 bases). V gave up 3 bases and J gave up 6 bases, with 17 bases separating them. Looked up from germline, CDR1 is SGHTA and CDR2 is FQGNSA. The CDR3 totals 15 residues. CDR3 nucleotides: TGTGCCAGCAGCTTGACAGCGTCCCCCCCCAATGGCTACACCTTC. Its translation: CASSLTASPPNGYTF. The variable domain in full, completed from reference TRBV7-2 and TRBJ1-2, reads GAGVSQSPSNKVTEKGKDVELRCDPISGHTALYWYRQSLGQGLEFLIYFQGNSAPDKSGLPSDRFSAERTGGSVSTLTIQRTQQEDSAVYLCASSLTASPPNGYTFGSGTRLTVV.

CDR3 DNA sequence: TGTGCCAGCAGCCAAGGCGACCATCTAGGGGGCATGGGCGGAGAGACCCAGTACTTC. Amino acids: CASSQGDHLGGMGGETQYF. V gene TRBV3-1 (or the pseudogene TRBV3-2) combines with J gene TRBJ2-5; 7 nucleotides align to TRBD1. V shed 1 base and J 4 bases; nucleotides not matched to a gene: 18. In germline, CDR1 is LGHDT, CDR2 YNNKEL (reference sequence). The length of the CDR3 is 19 residues.

The chain carries TRBV9 and TRBJ2-3; D is perhaps TRBD2 (6 bases). The length of the CDR3 is 19 residues. Trimming removed 3 bases from V and 0 bases from J, with 23 bases in between. Germline V gives CDR1 SGDLS, CDR2 YYNGEE. The CDR3, as DNA: TGTGCCAGCAGCGAGAACCCCTCGGGACTTATATCTAGCACAGATACGCAGTATTTT. Translated, it gives CASSENPSGLISSTDTQYF.

The chain combines TRBV19 with TRBJ1-5, with 7 bases lining up with TRBD1. From germline, CDR1 is LNHDA and CDR2 SQIVND (reference sequence). V lost 6 bases to trimming and J lost 4 bases; unmatched junction nucleotides: 9. The length of the CDR3 is 15 residues. Written as DNA, the CDR3 is TGTGCCAGTAGGCTTCCGGGACAGCGTAATCAGCCCCAGCATTTT. This translates into CASRLPGQRNQPQHF.

This clone was picked up one time. CDR3 protein: CAWSARAGEDGYTF. The CDR3 DNA is TGTGCCTGGAGTGCGAGGGCCGGGGAAGATGGCTACACCTTC. The gene calls are TRBV30 and TRBJ1-2; D call uncertain. Trimming removed 1 base at V and 6 bases at J, with 15 bases between. This CDR3 spans 14 amino acids. Germline values: CDR1 GTSNPN, CDR2 SVGIG (reference sequence).

In its sample, this clone was seen a few times. This sequence joins TRBV5-1 and TRBJ2-5; 9 nucleotides align to TRBD1. The CDR3 totals 14 residues. The trim removed 4 bases at V and 5 bases at J, leaving 6 bases unmatched. Germline CDR1 and CDR2: SGHRS and YFSETQ. The CDR3 reads CASSPWTGDETQYF. The DNA of the CDR3 is TGCGCCAGCAGCCCGTGGACAGGGGACGAGACCCAGTACTTC.

The gene calls are TRBV19 and TRBJ1-2; D is unclear. Germline V gene data show CDR1 as LNHDA and CDR2 as SQIVND (reference sequence). V was clipped by 3 bases and J by 2 bases, with 7 bases between them. The CDR3 contains 13 residues. Here the CDR3 DNA reads TGTGCCAGTAGTATGGCGGAAAACTATGGCTACACCTTC. Its protein is CASSMAENYGYTF. The complete variable domain, with remaining parts taken from reference TRBV19 and TRBJ1-2, reads DGGITQSPKYLFRKEGQNVTLSCEQNLNHDAMYWYRQDPGQGLRLIYYSQIVNDFQKGDIAEGYSVSREKKESFPLTVTSAQKNPTAFYLCASSMAENYGYTFGSGTRLTVV.

The chain carries TRBV5-1 and TRBJ2-3; a weak D match, TRBD2 (5 bases). Trimming took off 4 bases at V and 4 bases at J, with 13 bases between the two ends. The CDR3 has 14 residues. Germline V gene sequence: CDR1 SGHRS, CDR2 YFSETQ. This CDR3 reads CASSRPGGADTQYF. The CDR3 DNA reads as TGCGCCAGCAGCCGCCCCGGAGGTGCAGATACGCAGTATTTT.

The chain is built from TRBV7-6 and TRBJ2-1; a weak D match, TRBD2 (6 bases). This CDR3 has 16 residues. Germline V CDR1 and CDR2: SGHVS, FNYEAQ. V lost 5 bases and J 2 bases, leaving 16 bases between the germline ends. The CDR3 spells CASSPQSGGAYNEQFF. CDR3 nucleotide sequence: TGTGCCAGCAGCCCACAATCGGGCGGGGCCTACAATGAGCAGTTCTTC. Based on the CDR3 plus reference TRBV7-6 and TRBJ2-1, the full variable domain is GAGVSQSPRYKVTKRGQDVALRCDPISGHVSLYWYRQALGQGPEFLTYFNYEAQQDKSGLPNDRFSAERPEGSISTLTIQRTEQRDSAMYRCASSPQSGGAYNEQFFGPGTRLTVL.

The J gene is TRBJ1-4, the V gene TRBV27; possibly TRBD1 for D (6 bases). V lost 6 bases and J 12 bases, leaving 17 bases between the germline ends. The CDR3 contains 13 residues. Germline CDR1 is MNHEY and CDR2 is SMNVEV (reference sequence). Written as DNA, the CDR3 is TGTGCCAGCAGCCCCCTACAGGGTTTAGAACTGTTTTTT. The encoded protein is CASSPLQGLELFF.

This clone was observed a few times. The chain is built from TRBV15 and TRBJ2-1; no reliable D call. CDR1 LNHNV and CDR2 YYDKDF come from the germline V gene (reference sequence). This CDR3 is 17 amino acids long. With 3 bases removed from V and 2 bases from J, the gap between germline ends came to 17 bases. This CDR3 reads CATSSPQGRPTYNEQFF. The DNA of the CDR3 is TGTGCCACCAGCAGCCCGCAAGGCAGGCCTACCTACAATGAGCAGTTCTTC.